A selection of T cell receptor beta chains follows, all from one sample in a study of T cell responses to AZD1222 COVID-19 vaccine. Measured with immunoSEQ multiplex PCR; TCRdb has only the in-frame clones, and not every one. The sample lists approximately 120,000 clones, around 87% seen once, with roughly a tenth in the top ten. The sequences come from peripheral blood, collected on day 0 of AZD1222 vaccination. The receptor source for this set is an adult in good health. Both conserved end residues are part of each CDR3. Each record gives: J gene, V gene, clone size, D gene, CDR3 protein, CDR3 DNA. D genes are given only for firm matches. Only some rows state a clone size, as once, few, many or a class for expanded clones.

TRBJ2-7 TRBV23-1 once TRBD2 CASSRPRGGSEQYF TGCGCCAGCAGTCGACCCCGCGGGGGAAGCGAGCAGTACTTC
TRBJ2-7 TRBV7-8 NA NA CASSPGGLYEQYF TGTGCCAGCAGCCCCGGGGGTCTCTACGAGCAGTACTTC
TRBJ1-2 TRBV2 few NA CASSAVAGYGYTF TGTGCCAGCAGTGCTGTGGCAGGATATGGCTACACCTTC
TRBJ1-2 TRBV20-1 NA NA CSASGHSGYTF TGCAGTGCTAGTGGCCACAGTGGCTACACCTTC
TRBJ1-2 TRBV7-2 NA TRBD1 CASSLAPGQGDYGYTF TGTGCCAGCAGCTTAGCTCCAGGACAGGGTGACTATGGCTACACCTTC
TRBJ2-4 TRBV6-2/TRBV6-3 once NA CASSYFKSAGTQPENIQYF TGTGCCAGCAGTTACTTTAAGTCCGCGGGGACTCAACCAGAAAACATTCAGTACTTC
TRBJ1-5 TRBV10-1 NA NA CASSESSGKGVEPQHF TGCGCCAGCAGTGAATCGTCGGGAAAAGGGGTTGAGCCCCAGCATTTT
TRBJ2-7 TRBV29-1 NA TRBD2 CSVDLGGRPYEQYF TGCAGCGTTGATTTAGGCGGGAGACCCTACGAGCAGTACTTC
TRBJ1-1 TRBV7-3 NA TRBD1 CASSFPTAPGQGMNTEAFF TGTGCCAGCAGCTTCCCCACAGCTCCGGGACAGGGGATGAACACTGAAGCTTTCTTT
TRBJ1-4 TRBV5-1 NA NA CASSLEGGQAEKLFF TGCGCCAGCAGCTTGGAGGGGGGTCAGGCTGAAAAACTGTTTTTT
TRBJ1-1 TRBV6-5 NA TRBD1 CASSYTGQANTEAFF TGTGCCAGCAGTTACACGGGACAGGCGAACACTGAAGCTTTCTTT
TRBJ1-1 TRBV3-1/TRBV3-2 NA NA CASSQWAGRDTEAFF TGTGCCAGCAGCCAATGGGCAGGGAGGGACACTGAAGCTTTCTTT
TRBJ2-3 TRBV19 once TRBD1 CASRDRAGTDTQYF TGTGCCAGTAGGGACAGGGCTGGCACAGATACGCAGTATTTT
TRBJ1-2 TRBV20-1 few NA CSARDLTGYTF TGCAGTGCTAGAGACCTGACTGGCTACACCTTC
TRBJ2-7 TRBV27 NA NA CASSLSRTVYEQYF TGTGCCAGCAGTTTATCGCGGACGGTCTACGAGCAGTACTTC
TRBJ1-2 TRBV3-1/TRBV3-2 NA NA CASSQAEGDLNYGYTF TGTGCCAGCAGCCAAGCCGAAGGGGACTTAAACTATGGCTACACCTTC
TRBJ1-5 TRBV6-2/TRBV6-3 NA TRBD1 CASSRVTGNLGAQHF TGTGCCAGCAGCCGCGTGACAGGGAATCTGGGGGCCCAGCATTTT
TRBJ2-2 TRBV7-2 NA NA CASSNKGFGQRTNTGELFF TGTGCCAGCAGCAATAAAGGATTTGGGCAGCGGACAAACACCGGGGAGCTGTTTTTT
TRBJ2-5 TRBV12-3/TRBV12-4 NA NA CASSLAPAETQYF TGTGCCAGCAGTTTAGCCCCTGCGGAGACCCAGTACTTC
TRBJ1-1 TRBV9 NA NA CASSSGSATEAFF TGTGCCAGCAGCTCCGGCTCGGCGACTGAAGCTTTCTTT
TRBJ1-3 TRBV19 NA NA CASSRVWNTIYF TGTGCCAGCTCTAGGGTTTGGAACACCATATATTTT
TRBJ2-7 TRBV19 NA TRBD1 CASSADRAAREQYF TGTGCCAGTAGTGCGGACAGGGCGGCGCGGGAGCAGTACTTC
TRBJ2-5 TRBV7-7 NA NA CASGVLYQETQYF TGTGCTAGCGGTGTTTTGTACCAAGAGACCCAGTACTTC
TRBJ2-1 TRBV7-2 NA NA CASIDWDLYNEQFF TGTGCCAGCATTGACTGGGACCTATACAATGAGCAGTTCTTC
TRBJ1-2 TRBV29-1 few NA CSVGREQSDGYTF TGCAGCGTTGGTCGCGAACAGAGCGATGGCTACACCTTC
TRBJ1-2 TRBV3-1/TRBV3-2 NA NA CASSHDEGYTF TGTGCCAGCAGCCATGATGAGGGCTACACCTTC
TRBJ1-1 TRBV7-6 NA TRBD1 CASSLVSPGQANTEAFF TGTGCCAGCAGCTTAGTATCTCCGGGACAGGCTAACACTGAAGCTTTCTTT
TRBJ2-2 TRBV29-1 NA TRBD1 CSVDLGQGGELFF TGCAGCGTTGACCTCGGACAGGGAGGGGAGCTGTTTTTT
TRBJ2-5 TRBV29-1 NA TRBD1 CSANPDRGRETQYF TGCAGCGCTAATCCCGACAGGGGGCGAGAGACCCAGTACTTC
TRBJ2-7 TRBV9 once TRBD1 CASSVRTGTGANEQYF TGTGCCAGCAGCGTACGTACCGGGACAGGGGCGAACGAGCAGTACTTC
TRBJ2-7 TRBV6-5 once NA CASSLGGTSYEQYF TGTGCCAGCAGTTTGGGGGGTACATCCTACGAGCAGTACTTC
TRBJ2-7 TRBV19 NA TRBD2 CASSEASGGSISYEQYF TGTGCCAGTAGCGAAGCTAGCGGGGGGTCGATTTCCTACGAGCAGTACTTC
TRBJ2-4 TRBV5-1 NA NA CASSPDIPLSVQYF TGCGCCAGCAGTCCCGATATACCCCTCTCGGTTCAGTACTTC
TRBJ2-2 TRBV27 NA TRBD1 CASRPDRGRGTGELFF TGTGCCAGCAGACCCGACAGGGGACGCGGCACCGGGGAGCTGTTTTTT
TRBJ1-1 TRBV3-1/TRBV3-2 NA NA CASSRFLGLTEAFF TGTGCCAGCAGCCGATTTCTAGGCCTCACTGAAGCTTTCTTT
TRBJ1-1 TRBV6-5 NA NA CASTVVGGTEAFF TGTGCCAGCACCGTCGTGGGGGGAACTGAAGCTTTCTTT
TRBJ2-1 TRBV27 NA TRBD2 CASRGTSGYNEQFF TGTGCCAGCAGGGGGACTAGCGGGTACAATGAGCAGTTCTTC
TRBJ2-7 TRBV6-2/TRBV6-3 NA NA CASSYSGGLYEQYF TGTGCCAGCAGTTACTCGGGGGGCCTCTACGAGCAGTACTTC
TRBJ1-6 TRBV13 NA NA CASSSLGGSNSPLHF TGTGCCAGCAGCTCCCTTGGGGGGAGTAATTCACCCCTCCACTTT
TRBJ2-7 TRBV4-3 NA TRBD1 CASSQAQTTGKHEQYF TGCGCCAGCAGCCAAGCCCAAACGACAGGGAAACACGAGCAGTACTTC
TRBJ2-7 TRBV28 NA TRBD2 CASSSGTTIYEQYF TGTGCCAGCAGTTCCGGGACTACTATCTACGAGCAGTACTTC
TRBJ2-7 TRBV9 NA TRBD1 CASSVGTGEFSRYEQYF TGTGCCAGCAGCGTCGGGACAGGGGAATTTAGTCGCTACGAGCAGTACTTC
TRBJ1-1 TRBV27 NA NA CASSAYGKLNTEAFF TGTGCCAGCAGCGCCTACGGAAAACTGAACACTGAAGCTTTCTTT
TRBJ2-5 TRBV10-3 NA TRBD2 CAISERLAGEVRQETQYF TGTGCCATCAGTGAACGGCTAGCGGGGGAAGTACGGCAAGAGACCCAGTACTTC
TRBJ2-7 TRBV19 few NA CASSVRTGPYEQYF TGTGCCAGTAGTGTCCGGACTGGGCCCTACGAGCAGTACTTC
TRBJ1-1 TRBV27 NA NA CASRGLPNTEAFF TGTGCCAGCAGGGGACTGCCGAACACTGAAGCTTTCTTT
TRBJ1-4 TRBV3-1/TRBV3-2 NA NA CASSQGSDRRLRKLFF TGTGCCAGCAGCCAAGGTTCGGACCGCCGTTTGAGAAAACTGTTTTTT
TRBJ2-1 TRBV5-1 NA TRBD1 CASSPIGTAYNEQFF TGCGCCAGCAGCCCCATCGGGACAGCTTACAATGAGCAGTTCTTC
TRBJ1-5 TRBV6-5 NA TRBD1 CASSLSGGQPQHF TGTGCCAGCAGTTTATCAGGGGGTCAGCCCCAGCATTTT
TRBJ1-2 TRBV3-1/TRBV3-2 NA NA CASSQGYGYTF TGTGCCAGCAGCCAGGGCTATGGCTACACCTTC
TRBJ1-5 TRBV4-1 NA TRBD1 CASSQDPPADRGNQPQHF TGCGCCAGCAGCCAAGATCCGCCGGCGGACAGGGGCAATCAGCCCCAGCATTTT
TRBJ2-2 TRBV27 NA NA CASTPSQGGTGELFF TGTGCCAGCACCCCGTCCCAGGGAGGCACCGGGGAGCTGTTTTTT
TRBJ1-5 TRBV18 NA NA CASSPREIEPQHF TGTGCCAGCTCACCACGGGAGATCGAGCCCCAGCATTTT
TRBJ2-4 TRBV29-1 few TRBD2 CSVELPGGNIQYF TGCAGCGTTGAATTGCCGGGAGGGAACATTCAGTACTTC
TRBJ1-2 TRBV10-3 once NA CAIRPTGGANYGYTF TGTGCCATCAGGCCAACTGGGGGGGCGAACTATGGCTACACCTTC
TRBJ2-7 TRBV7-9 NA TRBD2 CASSSGLAGRGHYEQYF TGTGCCAGCAGCTCGGGACTAGCGGGCCGGGGACACTACGAGCAGTACTTC
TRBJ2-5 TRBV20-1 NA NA CSASSWGQETQYF TGCAGTGCTAGTAGCTGGGGGCAAGAGACCCAGTACTTC
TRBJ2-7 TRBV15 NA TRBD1 CATSTDRGILEQYF TGTGCCACCTCAACCGACAGGGGGATCCTCGAGCAGTACTTC
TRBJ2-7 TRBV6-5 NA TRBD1 CASSYSTGGWEQYF TGTGCCAGCAGTTACTCGACAGGGGGCTGGGAGCAGTACTTC